The next 24 T cell receptor beta chains were all read from a single sample in a study of CD8 T cells in Susac syndrome. The RNA, roughly 0.5 to 1 ug, was put through reverse transcription using random hexamers. TCRdb ran MiXCR on the immunoSEQ multiplex PCR reads and lists one entry per CDR3 protein. Altogether around 150,000 distinct CDR3 sequences are present, about 94% being singletons, with the ten largest covering just over 0.13%. Source material: CD4+ T cells from PBMCs. The receptors originated from a human donor in good health.

This chain links TRBV7-9 with TRBJ2-1, with 7 bases lining up with TRBD2. The CDR3 is 13 residues long. The germline gives CDR1 SEHNR, CDR2 FQNEAQ (reference sequence). V was pared by 5 bases and J by 9 bases, with 7 bases of the junction left unmatched. CDR3 bases: TGTGCCAGCAGCCCGGGGGGAGATGGTGAGCAGTTCTTC. Translation: CASSPGGDGEQFF.

This clonotype was counted a single time. The rearrangement links TRBV6-5 to TRBJ2-5; 12 nucleotides align to TRBD2. V dropped 4 bases and J dropped 4; count of bases not matched to a gene: 7. The V gene's germline CDR1 is MNHEY and CDR2 SVGAGI. CDR3 size: 16 residues. CDR3 coding DNA: TGTGCCAGCAGTTCACTAGCGGGGGGTGTGGGAGAGACCCAGTACTTC. This encodes CASSSLAGGVGETQYF.

The chain joins TRBV7-8 to TRBJ2-7; no definite D call. Trimming pared 5 bases from V and 4 bases from J, leaving 12 bases between. Germline CDR1 reads SGHVS; CDR2 reads FQNEAQ. The CDR3 runs to 13 residues. The CDR3 sequence is CASSQRVLYEQYF. The DNA for the CDR3 is TGTGCCAGCAGCCAAAGGGTCCTGTACGAGCAGTACTTC.

The CDR3 spells CASSSGWENIQYF. The CDR3 DNA reads TGTGCCAGCAGTAGCGGGTGGGAAAACATTCAGTACTTC. This chain links TRBV6-5 with TRBJ2-4; perhaps TRBD2 as D (6 bases). The V gene's germline CDR1 is MNHEY and CDR2 SVGAGI. Trimming left V 5 bases short and J 5 bases short, with 10 bases between. The CDR3 is made up of 13 amino acids.

The genes are TRBV24-1 and TRBJ2-5; D is perhaps TRBD1 (6 bases). The CDR3 is made up of 15 amino acids. The V end lost 3 bases, the J end lost 1 base, and 11 bases lay between the germline ends. CDR1 is KGHDR and CDR2 is SFDVKD in the germline V gene. This CDR3 reads CATSDHTGTQETQYF. In DNA, the CDR3 is TGTGCCACCAGTGATCATACAGGGACCCAAGAGACCCAGTACTTC.

This sequence joins TRBV20-1 and TRBJ1-5; TRBD1 matches 9 bases. The CDR3 runs 13 residues. Trimming at V came to 5 bases and at J to 7 bases, leaving 6 bases not matched to a gene. The germline CDR1 and CDR2 sequences are DFQATT and SNEGSKA (reference sequence). CDR3 nucleotide sequence: TGCAGTGCTGGTGGACAGGGGACCCAGCCCCAGCATTTT. It specifies CSAGGQGTQPQHF.

This chain connects TRBV20-1 to TRBJ1-1; TRBD1 is a possible D gene (6 bases). Germline V gene sequence: CDR1 DFQATT, CDR2 SNEGSKA (reference sequence). The CDR3 spans 18 residues. The V end lost 3 bases, the J end lost 0 bases, and 23 bases lay between the germline ends. The CDR3 bases are TGCAGTGCTAGGGGGGGGCGCCTAAGGAAAACCCTGAACACTGAAGCTTTCTTT. Translating gives CSARGGRLRKTLNTEAFF.

A single count supports this clonotype. The chain has TRBV6-6 and TRBJ1-2; D call uncertain. Germline-derived CDR1 and CDR2 are MNHNY and SVGAGI (reference sequence). This CDR3 has 12 amino acids. Between the trimmed V and J ends, which lost 7 bases and 5 bases, there was a span of 11 bases. The CDR3: CASTNGPYGYTF. CDR3 DNA sequence: TGTGCCAGCACCAATGGGCCGTATGGCTACACCTTC.

The chain is built from TRBV21-1 and TRBJ2-7; whether TRBD1, the table's D call, matches the DNA was not checked. TRBV21-1 is an annotated pseudogene. There are 14 residues in the CDR3. CDR3 protein: CASRSDSQGYGQYF. CDR3 sequence (DNA): TGTGCCAGCAGATCGGATTCCCAGGGGTACGGGCAGTACTTC.

This rearrangement joins TRBV3-1 to TRBJ1-2, with D possibly TRBD1 on 5 matching bases. Germline V gene lookup returns CDR1 LGHDT and CDR2 YNNKEL (reference sequence). Trimming took off 4 bases at V and 4 bases at J, with 13 bases between the two ends. CDR3 length: 14 residues. The DNA for the CDR3 is TGTGCCAGCAGCCCCGTTGGGGGGATCTATGGCTACACCTTC. Translated: CASSPVGGIYGYTF.

In this sample, this clonotype turned up once. The genes are TRBV20-1 and TRBJ1-5; D unresolved. V gave up 2 bases and J gave up 8 bases, with 10 bases separating them. This CDR3 has 12 amino acids. From germline, CDR1 is DFQATT and CDR2 SNEGSKA (reference sequence). CDR3 DNA sequence: TGCAGTGCTAGAACGGGTACGGAGCCCCAGCATTTT. This gives the protein CSARTGTEPQHF.

V is TRBV29-1 and J is TRBJ2-3; 10 positions agree with TRBD2. CDR1 is SQVTM and CDR2 is ANQGSEA in the germline V gene. CDR3 length: 15 residues. The trim removed 6 bases at V and 3 bases at J, leaving 9 bases unmatched. CDR3 in amino acids: CSVRPSGGVTDTQYF. The CDR3 nucleotides are TGCAGCGTGAGGCCCAGCGGGGGGGTAACAGATACGCAGTATTTT.

The chain couples TRBV21-1 to TRBJ1-1. TRBV21-1 constitutes a pseudogene. The CDR3 covers 15 residues. The CDR3 DNA reads as TGTGCCAGCAGCAAAGAGGCAGGCGGGAACACTGAAGCTTTCTTT. Its protein product is CASSKEAGGNTEAFF.

The genes are TRBV7-6 and TRBJ2-7, with a possible D match to TRBD1 (6 bases). Trimming removed 0 bases at V and 6 bases at J, with 6 bases between. The length of the CDR3 is 12 residues. Looked up from germline, CDR1 is SGHVS and CDR2 is FNYEAQ. The DNA of the CDR3 is TGTGCCAGCAGCTTAGCGGGGGCCGAGCAGTACTTC. Its protein is CASSLAGAEQYF.

The chain employs TRBV4-2 and TRBJ2-7, with D possibly being TRBD1 or TRBD2 (5 bases each). The CDR3 totals 16 residues. Per the germline V gene, CDR1 is LGHNA and CDR2 is YNFKEQ. V lost 3 bases and J lost 1, with 16 bases in between. The CDR3 DNA reads TGTGCCAGCAGCCAGGCAGACCGGGACCCTTCCTACGAGCAGTACTTC. It yields the protein CASSQADRDPSYEQYF.

V and J are TRBV27 and TRBJ2-2, with D possibly TRBD2 on 5 matching bases. The CDR3 covers 17 residues. CDR1 and CDR2 from the germline V gene are MNHEY and SMNVEV (reference sequence). V was shortened by 2 bases and J by 2 bases, with 15 bases between the two germline ends. CDR3 sequence (DNA): TGTGCCAGCAGTTTACGGGGTCTGAGCGTAAACACCGGGGAGCTGTTTTTT. Translated: CASSLRGLSVNTGELFF.

The rearrangement joins TRBV19 to TRBJ2-3; 9 bases fit TRBD1. The CDR3 has 14 residues. Germline loops: CDR1 LNHDA, CDR2 SQIVND (reference sequence). The V and J ends lost 7 bases and 4 bases, in that order; junction bases with no gene match: 6. The CDR3 reads CASNNRGQPDTQYF. The CDR3 coding sequence is TGTGCCAGTAACAACAGGGGGCAGCCAGATACGCAGTATTTT.

A single count supports this clonotype. The chain combines TRBV5-1 with TRBJ1-2; perhaps TRBD1 as D (5 bases). Deletions cut 2 bases from V and 6 bases from J, with 17 bases between. Germline V CDR1 and CDR2: SGHRS, YFSETQ. The CDR3 covers 15 residues. CDR3 in amino acids: CASSLRPARENGYTF. The CDR3 region has the DNA TGCGCCAGCAGCTTAAGGCCCGCCAGGGAGAATGGCTACACCTTC.

The gene calls are TRBV7-2 and TRBJ2-2; D remains unclear. Per the germline V gene, CDR1 is SGHTA and CDR2 is FQGNSA. The length of the CDR3 is 15 residues. Trimming took off 3 bases at V and 7 bases at J, with 15 bases between the two ends. The DNA for the CDR3 is TGTGCCAGCAGCTTCAGAAGGTCCGCGGTCGGGGAGCTGTTTTTT. Amino acids: CASSFRRSAVGELFF.

The V and J genes are TRBV30 and TRBJ2-7; D is possibly TRBD1 (6 bases). Germline CDR1 and CDR2: GTSNPN and SVGIG (reference sequence). CDR3 length equals 12 residues. V lost 2 bases and J lost 5, with 10 bases in between. CDR3 DNA: TGTGCCTGGAGTAGAACAGGGAACGAGCAGTACTTC. Its protein product is CAWSRTGNEQYF.

The chain couples TRBV3-1 to TRBJ2-5; possibly TRBD2 for D (6 bases). The CDR3 length is 16 residues. Per germline, CDR1 LGHDT and CDR2 YNNKEL (reference sequence). The V and J ends lost 4 bases and 5 bases respectively, with 20 bases between them. CDR3: CASSPFNRRREETQYF. In nucleotides, the CDR3 is TGTGCCAGCAGCCCCTTTAATCGCCGTCGGGAGGAGACCCAGTACTTC.

The chain has TRBV20-1 and TRBJ2-5; 11 bases line up with TRBD2. The J segment lost 2 bases and the V segment lost 3 bases, leaving 8 bases of the junction unmatched. The CDR3 runs 16 residues. The germline V gene has CDR1 DFQATT and CDR2 SNEGSKA (reference sequence). The CDR3 DNA reads as TGCAGTGCTAGTCCCATAGCGGGGGGGCCACAAGAGACCCAGTACTTC. This codes for CSASPIAGGPQETQYF.

The chain joins TRBV6-1 to TRBJ2-2; 11 nucleotides line up with TRBD1. Trimming took 10 bases from V and 7 from J; bases not matched to a gene: 11. The CDR3 spans 15 residues. CDR1 is MNHNS, CDR2 SASEGT, per germline. Here the CDR3 DNA reads TGTGCCACCACACGGTGGACAGGGGGCAACGGGGAGCTGTTTTTT. Translating it yields CATTRWTGGNGELFF.

The chain uses TRBV10-1 and TRBJ1-5; 7 nucleotides match TRBD1. Germline V gives CDR1 WNHNN, CDR2 SYGVQD (reference sequence). The CDR3 sequence is 15 residues long. V lost 6 bases to trimming and J lost 7 bases; unmatched junction nucleotides: 12. The CDR3 DNA follows: TGCGCCAGCAGCCCCAGGGGGGGCGCGGTCCAGCCCCAGCATTTT. It codes for CASSPRGGAVQPQHF.